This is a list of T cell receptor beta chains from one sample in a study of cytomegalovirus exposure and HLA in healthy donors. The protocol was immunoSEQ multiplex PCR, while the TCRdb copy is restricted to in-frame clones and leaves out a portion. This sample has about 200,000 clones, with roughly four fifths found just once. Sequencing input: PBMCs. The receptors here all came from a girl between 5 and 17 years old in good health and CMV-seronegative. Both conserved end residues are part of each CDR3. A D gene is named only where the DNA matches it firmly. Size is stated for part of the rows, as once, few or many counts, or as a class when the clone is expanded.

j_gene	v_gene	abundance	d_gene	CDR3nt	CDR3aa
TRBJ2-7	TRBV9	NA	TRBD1	TGTGCCAGCAGCGTAGAGGCAGGGGGCGGCGAGCAGTACTTC	CASSVEAGGGEQYF
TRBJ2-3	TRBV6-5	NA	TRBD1	TGTGCCAGCAACCCCGGGACAGGGTTCACAGATACGCAGTATTTT	CASNPGTGFTDTQYF
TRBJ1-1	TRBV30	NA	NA	TGTGCCTGGAGGTGGGGGTTACAGGGTTCTGAAGCTTTCTTT	CAWRWGLQGSEAFF
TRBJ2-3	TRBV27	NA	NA	TGTGCCAGCAGTTTCTCGGGGTTAGATACGCAGTATTTT	CASSFSGLDTQYF
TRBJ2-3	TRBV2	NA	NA	TGTGCCAGCGTATCAGATACGCAGTATTTT	CASVSDTQYF
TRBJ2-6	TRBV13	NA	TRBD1	TGTGCCAGCAGCTTAGGAGACAGGGTCTCTGGGGCCAACGTCCTGACTTTC	CASSLGDRVSGANVLTF
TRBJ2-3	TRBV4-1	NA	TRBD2	TGCGCCAGCAGCCAAGATCGCCGAAAAACTAGCGGTAGCACAGATACGCAGTATTTT	CASSQDRRKTSGSTDTQYF
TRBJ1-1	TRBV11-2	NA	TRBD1	TGTGCCAGCAGCAGGAGGACAGGGGGCTGGACTGAAGCTTTCTTT	CASSRRTGGWTEAFF
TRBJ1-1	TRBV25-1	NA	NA	TGTGCCAGCAGTGAATACTGGAACACTGAAGCTTTCTTT	CASSEYWNTEAFF
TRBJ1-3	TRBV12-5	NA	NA	TGTGCTAGTGGTTTGACCCCGACAGGAACAAACGTTCGCTCTGGAAACACCATATATTTT	CASGLTPTGTNVRSGNTIYF
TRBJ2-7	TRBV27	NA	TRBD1	TGTGCCAGCAGATCTCCGGGACAGGGGGCCTACGAGCAGTACTTC	CASRSPGQGAYEQYF
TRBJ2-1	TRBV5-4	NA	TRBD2	TGTGCCAGCAGCTCACTAGCGGAAGCCTACAATGAGCAGTTCTTC	CASSSLAEAYNEQFF
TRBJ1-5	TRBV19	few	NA	TGTGCCAGTAGTCCCCACAGTAGCAATCAGCCCCAGCATTTT	CASSPHSSNQPQHF
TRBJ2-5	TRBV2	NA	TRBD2	TGTGCCAGCAGTGCCCCTAGCGGCGCACAGGAGACCCAGTACTTC	CASSAPSGAQETQYF
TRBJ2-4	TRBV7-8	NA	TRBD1	TGTGCCAGCAGCTTGGGACAGTTACTAGCCAAAAACATTCAGTACTTC	CASSLGQLLAKNIQYF
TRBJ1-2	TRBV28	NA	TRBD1	TGTGCCAGCACCGGGACAGAGAATCCGTATGGCTACACCTTC	CASTGTENPYGYTF
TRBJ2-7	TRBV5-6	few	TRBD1	TGTGCCAGCAGCTTTTCCCCTCGGGGACAGGGTCTGTACGAGCAGTACTTC	CASSFSPRGQGLYEQYF
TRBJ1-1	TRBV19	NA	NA	TGTGCCAGTAGTAGAGGGGGGGCGGGAGGCACTGAAGCTTTCTTT	CASSRGGAGGTEAFF
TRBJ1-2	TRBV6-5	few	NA	TGTGCCAGCAGTTACGAGGGGGACTATGGCTACACCTTC	CASSYEGDYGYTF
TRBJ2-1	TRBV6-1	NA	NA	TGTGCCAGCAGTGAATTAGTCAGGGAAAATGAGCAGTTCTTC	CASSELVRENEQFF
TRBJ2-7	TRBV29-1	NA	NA	TGCAGCGTTTCCGGGACATACTACGAGCAGTACTTC	CSVSGTYYEQYF
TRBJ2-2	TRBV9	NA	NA	TGTGCCAGCAGCGCGCCACAGGGACCACCACCCGGGGAGCTGTTTTTT	CASSAPQGPPPGELFF
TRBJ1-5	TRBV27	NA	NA	TGTGCCAGCAGCGAGTGGGAGGGACAGCCCCAGCATTTT	CASSEWEGQPQHF
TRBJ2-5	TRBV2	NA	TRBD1	TGTGCCAGCAGTAGGGACAGGAACCAAGAGACCCAGTACTTC	CASSRDRNQETQYF
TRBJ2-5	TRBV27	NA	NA	TGTGCCAGCAGTTTTGGAGGAAGAGAGACCCAGTACTTC	CASSFGGRETQYF
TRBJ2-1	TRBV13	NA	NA	TGTGCCCTGGGGGCCTCAGGGGATGAGCAGTTCTTC	CALGASGDEQFF
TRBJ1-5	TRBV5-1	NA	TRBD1	TGCGCCAGCAGCCCGGGACAGGGGAGCAATCAGCCCCAGCATTTT	CASSPGQGSNQPQHF
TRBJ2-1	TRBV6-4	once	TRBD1	TGTGCCAGCAGTGATGGCAGGGGGAGTTTTAATGAGCAGTTCTTC	CASSDGRGSFNEQFF
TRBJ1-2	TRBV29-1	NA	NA	TGCAGCGTGGACAGTGGCTACACCTTC	CSVDSGYTF
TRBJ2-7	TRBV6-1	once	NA	TGTGCCAGCAGCCACTCCTACGAGCAGTACTTC	CASSHSYEQYF
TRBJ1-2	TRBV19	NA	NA	TGTGCCAGTAGTATTACGGGGGGCGCGAGTGGCTACACCTTC	CASSITGGASGYTF
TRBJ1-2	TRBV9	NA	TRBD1	TGTGCCAGCAGCGTAGCGGACAGGGCTATTTATGGCTACACCTTC	CASSVADRAIYGYTF
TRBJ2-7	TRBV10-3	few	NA	TGTGCCATCAGTGGAGAGAGTCTCGAGCAGTACTTC	CAISGESLEQYF
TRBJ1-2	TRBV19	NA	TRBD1	TGTGCCAGTAAAGATTCCGGGACAGGGGGTTTAAACAATGGCTACACCTTC	CASKDSGTGGLNNGYTF
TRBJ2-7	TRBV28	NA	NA	TGTGCCAGCAGTTATACTAGGGCGGAAGAGCAGTACTTC	CASSYTRAEEQYF
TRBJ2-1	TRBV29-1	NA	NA	TGCAGCGGACGCCGGGACTCCTCCTACAATGAGCAGTTCTTC	CSGRRDSSYNEQFF
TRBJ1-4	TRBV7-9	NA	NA	TGTGCCAGCAGCGCCGAACAAGAACTGTTTTTT	CASSAEQELFF
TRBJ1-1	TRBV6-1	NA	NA	TGTGCCAGCAGTGATAGGGGTCTCGGGTTGGCGAACACTGAAGCTTTCTTT	CASSDRGLGLANTEAFF
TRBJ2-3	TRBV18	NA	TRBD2	TGTGCCAGCTCACAACAAGTTATACTAGCGGGGAGCACAGATACGCAGTATTTT	CASSQQVILAGSTDTQYF
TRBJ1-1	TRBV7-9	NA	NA	TGTGCCGACCAAGAGGGGGTTGAAGCTTTCTTT	CADQEGVEAFF
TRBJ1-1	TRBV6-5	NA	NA	TGTGCCAGCAGCCAGAAACAGAAGATGAACACTGAAGCTTTCTTT	CASSQKQKMNTEAFF
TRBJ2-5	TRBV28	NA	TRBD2	TGTGCCAGCAGGCCAGGTAGCGGGGAGTTTGAGGAGACCCAGTACTTC	CASRPGSGEFEETQYF